This entry describes one T cell receptor beta chain. Its antigen is unidentified. This sample is drawn from a study of blood T cells in healthy people across ages. Study-wide points: As age increased, TCR beta diversity per million T cells fell in a roughly linear fashion.

Extracted total RNA amounted to at least 5.5 micrograms for each sample. The use of a sample-barcoded 5' primer and a J-beta primer mix characterized a second PCR of about 7 to 12 cycles. In TCRdb, the 5' RACE reads were re-called with MiXCR into one record per CDR3 protein. The sample lists 1.8 million or so distinct CDR3 sequences; roughly two fifths were seen once. With V trimmed by 4 bases and J by 0 bases, 6 bases remained unmatched. The CDR3 consists of 16 residues. The gene calls are TRBV12-3 or TRBV12-4 and TRBJ2-1, with 7 bases that match TRBD1. The source material was blood. This TCR came from a human donor in good health. CDR3 DNA: TGTGCCAGCAGTTCCGACCCAGGGGGCTCCTACAATGAGCAGTTCTTC. Translation gives CASSSDPGGSYNEQFF.